These 23 T cell receptor beta chains originate from one sample sequenced in a study of cytomegalovirus exposure and HLA in healthy donors. PCR employed 60 Vbeta and 13 Jbeta primers. Generated by immunoSEQ multiplex PCR, the TCRdb table keeps only in-frame clones and is missing some. The repertoire includes around 140,000 clones, roughly 80% of them detected once, and about 4.3% sits in the top ten. Sequenced material: PBMCs. The receptors were gathered from a man aged 35 to 55 in good health and CMV-seronegative.

The chain combines TRBV28 with TRBJ1-3; D gene unclear. V lost 10 bases and J 7 bases, leaving 17 bases between the germline ends. The V gene's germline CDR1 is MDHEN and CDR2 SYDVKM. The CDR3 has 13 residues. The DNA of the CDR3 is TGTGCCACCCTAGGCGGATTCGGGAACACCATATATTTT. This codes for CATLGGFGNTIYF.

This chain links TRBV5-1 with TRBJ2-3; TRBD1 matches at 7 bases. The CDR3 runs to 15 residues. CDR1 SGHRS and CDR2 YFSETQ come from the germline V gene. V lost 6 bases and J lost 2; bases outside the gene matches: 9. CDR3 DNA sequence: TGCGCCAGCACCAAAGGACAGGTTCCCACAGATACGCAGTATTTT. It specifies CASTKGQVPTDTQYF.

This clone was picked up a small number of times. The chain recombines TRBV6-1 with TRBJ1-5; the D is unclear. There are 17 residues in the CDR3. Trimming removed 1 base from V and 5 bases from J, with 18 bases in between. Germline CDR1 MNHNS, CDR2 SASEGT. The CDR3 DNA reads as TGTGCCAGCAGTGAAGGGCGAGGACGGACGAGGGATCAGCCCCAGCATTTT. It yields the protein CASSEGRGRTRDQPQHF.

This clone occurred a few times. The chain links TRBV7-2 to TRBJ1-4; D remains unclear. From germline, CDR1 is SGHTA and CDR2 FQGNSA. Trimming removed 5 bases at V and 8 bases at J, with 12 bases between. CDR3 size: 13 residues. The CDR3 region is CASSDLPGEKLFF. The CDR3 DNA reads TGTGCCAGCAGCGACCTCCCGGGAGAAAAACTGTTTTTT. Filled out from reference TRBV7-2 and TRBJ1-4, the complete variable domain reads GAGVSQSPSNKVTEKGKDVELRCDPISGHTALYWYRQSLGQGLEFLIYFQGNSAPDKSGLPSDRFSAERTGGSVSTLTIQRTQQEDSAVYLCASSDLPGEKLFFGSGTQLSVL.

This clone was observed once. The chain links TRBV14 to TRBJ1-3; no reliable D call. This CDR3 is 16 amino acids long. Per the germline V gene, CDR1 is SGHDN and CDR2 is FVKESK. Trimming stripped 3 bases from V and 0 bases from J, with 12 bases between. The CDR3 nucleotides read TGTGCCAGCAGCCATAGTCCCTTCTCCTCTGGAAACACCATATATTTT. Translated: CASSHSPFSSGNTIYF.

J is TRBJ2-7 and V is TRBV5-1; D is possibly TRBD1 (6 bases). The germline V gene encodes CDR1 SGHRS and CDR2 YFSETQ. Trimming stripped 1 base from V and 1 base from J, with 12 bases between. The CDR3 sequence is 15 residues long. The DNA of the CDR3 is TGCGCCAGCAGCTTGATCGGGACATCTTCCTACGAGCAGTACTTC. Its translation is CASSLIGTSSYEQYF.

This clone has just one count. V and J are TRBV6-4 and TRBJ1-5, with TRBD1 identical over 10 bases. CDR3 length equals 14 residues. The junction had 2 bases not matched to a gene; V was cut back by 3 bases and J by 6 bases. CDR1 is MRHNA, CDR2 SNTAGT, per germline. CDR3 residues: CASSEWDRGQPQHF. The CDR3 nucleotides read TGTGCCAGCAGTGAATGGGACAGGGGTCAGCCCCAGCATTTT.

This clone came up once. The chain uses TRBV30 and TRBJ1-3; no clear D gene. V was cut by 2 bases and J by 0 bases, with 11 bases left in between. The CDR3 runs to 15 residues. Germline V gene sequence: CDR1 GTSNPN, CDR2 SVGIG (reference sequence). CDR3 bases: TGTGCCTGGAGTCTCGGCTGGAGCTCTGGAAACACCATATATTTT. Amino acids: CAWSLGWSSGNTIYF.

This clone has a single count. J is TRBJ2-7 and V is TRBV5-1; D remains ambiguous. Germline V CDR1 and CDR2: SGHRS, YFSETQ. Trimming took 4 bases from V and 5 from J, leaving 7 bases between them. The CDR3 has 11 amino acids. CDR3 sequence: CASSVEHEQYF. In nucleotides, the CDR3 is TGCGCCAGCAGCGTGGAGCACGAGCAGTACTTC.

The chain is built from TRBV9 and TRBJ2-3; D gene ambiguous. The CDR3 extends over 13 amino acids. Germline V lookup: CDR1 SGDLS, CDR2 YYNGEE. V was trimmed by 4 bases and J by 6 bases, leaving 12 bases between them. The CDR3 reads CASSPRLRDTQYF. The DNA of the CDR3 is TGTGCCAGCAGCCCACGCCTGAGGGATACGCAGTATTTT.

The genes are TRBV7-9 and TRBJ2-5; 12 bases agree with TRBD2. The CDR3 sequence is 17 residues long. V was pared by 6 bases and J by 2 bases, with 10 bases of the junction left unmatched. CDR1 and CDR2 from the germline V gene are SEHNR and FQNEAQ (reference sequence). CDR3 loop: CASSSVSSGGVQETQYF. The CDR3, as DNA: TGTGCCAGCAGTTCAGTATCTAGCGGGGGGGTTCAAGAGACCCAGTACTTC.

The rearrangement uses TRBV30 and TRBJ2-1, with 7 bases aligning to TRBD2. The CDR3 runs to 15 residues. V shed 3 bases and J 2 bases; nucleotides not matched to a gene: 7. Germline CDR1 and CDR2: GTSNPN and SVGIG (reference sequence). The CDR3: CAWRPLARTYNEQFF. CDR3 bases: TGTGCCTGGAGACCACTAGCGCGGACCTACAATGAGCAGTTCTTC. Full variable domain (missing parts from reference TRBV30 and TRBJ2-1): SQTIHQWPATLVQPVGSPLSLECTVEGTSNPNLYWYRQAAGRGLQLLFYSVGIGQISSEVPQNLSASRPQDRQFILSSKKLLLSDSGFYLCAWRPLARTYNEQFFGPGTRLTVL.

The V gene is TRBV25-1, the J gene TRBJ1-6; no reliable D call. The germline V gene has CDR1 MGHDK and CDR2 SYGVNS. V was trimmed by 4 bases and J by 0 bases, leaving 7 bases between them. This CDR3 has 15 residues. CDR3 in DNA: TGTGCCAGCAGTGGTCTTAACTCCTATAATTCACCCCTCCACTTT. It specifies CASSGLNSYNSPLHF. Supplemented by reference TRBV25-1 and TRBJ1-6, the full variable domain reads EADIYQTPRYLVIGTGKKITLECSQTMGHDKMYWYQQDPGMELHLIHYSYGVNSTEKGDLSSESTVSRIRTEHFPLTLESARPSHTSQYLCASSGLNSYNSPLHFGNGTRLTVT.

CDR3 nucleotide sequence: TGTGCCAGCAGGGTTGGCGGACAGGGTGGAAACACCATATATTTT. Protein sequence: CASRVGGQGGNTIYF. The chain links TRBV11-2 to TRBJ1-3; 8 bases map to TRBD1. Germline CDR1 is SGHAT and CDR2 is FQNNGV. V was pared by 6 bases and J by 3 bases, with 7 bases of the junction left unmatched. CDR3 length: 15 amino acids.

The J gene is TRBJ2-3, the V gene TRBV5-4, with 7 nucleotides matching TRBD1. The J segment lost 0 bases and the V segment lost 7 bases, leaving 8 bases of the junction unmatched. From germline, CDR1 is SGHNT and CDR2 YYREEE (reference sequence). The CDR3 consists of 15 residues. CDR3 nucleotides: TGTGCCAGCCGACGGGACAGCCCTAGCACAGATACGCAGTATTTT. Translating it yields CASRRDSPSTDTQYF.

As DNA, the CDR3 is TGTGCCAGCAGCTTGGCTGGGCCGCGGGCGAATCAGCCCCAGCATTTT. This sequence encodes CASSLAGPRANQPQHF. This chain connects TRBV5-5 to TRBJ1-5; D uncertain. CDR3 length: 16 residues. The V gene's germline CDR1 is SGHKS and CDR2 YYEKEE (reference sequence). V was cut by 0 bases and J by 4 bases, with 14 bases left in between.

The rearrangement joins TRBV27 to TRBJ1-1, with unresolved D. This CDR3 contains 14 residues. Germline V gives CDR1 MNHEY, CDR2 SMNVEV (reference sequence). V lost 4 bases and J lost 10, with 19 bases in between. The chain's CDR3 is CASSSLGVREGAFF. In nucleotides, the CDR3 is TGTGCCAGCAGTTCTCTCGGGGTTCGAGAGGGAGCTTTCTTT.

This clone was recorded only once. V and J are TRBV2 and TRBJ1-2; no clear D. Germline values: CDR1 SNHLY, CDR2 FYNNEI. V was shortened by 4 bases and J by 5 bases, with 23 bases between the two germline ends. The CDR3 contains 17 residues. The CDR3 protein is CASSGGLGASADYGYTF. As DNA, the CDR3 is TGTGCCAGCAGTGGAGGGCTGGGAGCTTCGGCCGATTATGGCTACACCTTC. Complete variable domain (other parts from reference TRBV2 and TRBJ1-2): EPEVTQTPSHQVTQMGQEVILRCVPISNHLYFYWYRQILGQKVEFLVSFYNNEISEKSEIFDDQFSVERPDGSNFTLKIRSTKLEDSAMYFCASSGGLGASADYGYTFGSGTRLTVV.

The chain is built from TRBV7-9 and TRBJ1-1, with D unresolved. Germline loops: CDR1 SEHNR, CDR2 FQNEAQ (reference sequence). The CDR3 covers 15 residues. The V end lost 0 bases, the J end lost 0 bases, and 8 bases lay between the germline ends. The CDR3 protein is CASSLAQIVNTEAFF. The CDR3 DNA reads TGTGCCAGCAGCTTAGCGCAGATCGTGAACACTGAAGCTTTCTTT.

J is TRBJ2-3 and V is TRBV13; D remains unclear. With 7 bases removed from V and 0 bases from J, the gap between germline ends came to 5 bases. The germline CDR1 and CDR2 sequences are PRHDT and FYEKMQ (reference sequence). The CDR3 has 12 residues. The CDR3 region is CASTTSTDTQYF. The CDR3 coding sequence is TGTGCCAGCACGACTAGCACAGATACGCAGTATTTT.

The DNA of the CDR3 is TGTGCCTGGAGCCGCAGGGGAGCTGAAGCTTTCTTT. Protein sequence: CAWSRRGAEAFF. This chain connects TRBV30 to TRBJ1-1; a possible D gene is TRBD1 (6 bases). The V end lost 3 bases, the J end lost 6 bases, and 11 bases lay between the germline ends. Germline lookup yields CDR1 GTSNPN and CDR2 SVGIG (reference sequence). The CDR3 spans 12 residues. Filled out from reference TRBV30 and TRBJ1-1, the complete variable domain reads SQTIHQWPATLVQPVGSPLSLECTVEGTSNPNLYWYRQAAGRGLQLLFYSVGIGQISSEVPQNLSASRPQDRQFILSSKKLLLSDSGFYLCAWSRRGAEAFFGQGTRLTVV.

This clone has just one count. This chain connects TRBV9 to TRBJ2-1; 8 bases fit TRBD1. V shed 1 base and J 4 bases; nucleotides not matched to a gene: 4. CDR1 and CDR2 from the germline V gene are SGDLS and YYNGEE. CDR3 size: 15 residues. The CDR3 DNA is TGTGCCAGCAGCGTACAGGGGGCGCCGTACAATGAGCAGTTCTTC. This sequence encodes CASSVQGAPYNEQFF.

This clone was picked up a small number of times. The chain couples TRBV5-6 to TRBJ1-1; 9 nucleotides align to TRBD1. Germline trimming cut 4 bases from V and 2 bases from J; bases unmatched to any gene: 9. Germline V CDR1 and CDR2: SGHDT, YYEEEE. There are 16 residues in the CDR3. CDR3 DNA sequence: TGTGCCAGCAGCCGATTGGTGGGACAGGGAAACACTGAAGCTTTCTTT. Encoded protein: CASSRLVGQGNTEAFF.